This T cell receptor (beta chain) was identified in a study of regulatory T cells in long-lasting Graves disease. Libraries of TCR beta came from iRepertoire HTBI primers plus Arm-PCR of CDR3 regions. One entry per CDR3 protein, called by TCRdb with MiXCR from the multiplex PCR reads. The data show 600,000 to 850,000 distinct CDR3 sequences, 25% to 35% seen once. The V end lost 8 bases, the J end lost 2 bases, and 13 bases lay between the germline ends. CDR3 length equals 13 residues. CDR1 MNHEY and CDR2 SVGEGT come from the germline V gene. Time point noted: persistent/refractory GD, antithyroid drugs over 5 years with positive TRAb. Extracted PBMC RNA gave rise to the TCR library.

The chain employs TRBV6-2 or TRBV6-3 and TRBJ2-7, with D perhaps given as TRBD1 or TRBD2 (5 bases each). The input for sequencing was peripheral blood mononuclear cells (PBMCs), taken when the disease was refractory, from a patient treated with antithyroid drugs. The TCR originated in a female donor with Graves disease. In nucleotides, the CDR3 is TGTGCCAGCGGTCGAGGGGATCCCTACGAGCAGTACTTC. Residues: CASGRGDPYEQYF.